The 10 T cell receptor beta chains below come from one sample, sequenced in a study of T-cell memory formation after mild COVID-19. TCRdb processed the 5' RACE reads anew with MiXCR; each CDR3 protein has one entry. The repertoire holds 85,000 to 120,000 distinct CDR3 sequences, with more than 15% as singletons. Sequenced input: PBMCs or a T cell subset sorted from them (not recorded which). These TCRs come from an adult woman who had mild COVID-19 (a few samples of this study predate the infection). Cell type and time point are not known.

This clonotype appeared a few times. The genes are TRBV7-6 and TRBJ2-7; the D is unclear. CDR1 and CDR2 (germline): SGHVS, FNYEAQ. The length of the CDR3 is 13 residues. Trimming left V 5 bases short and J 2 bases short, with 10 bases between. In DNA, the CDR3 is TGTGCCAGCAGCCCAACAGTAACCTACGAGCAGTACTTC. It specifies CASSPTVTYEQYF. The whole variable domain, filled in from reference TRBV7-6 and TRBJ2-7, reads GAGVSQSPRYKVTKRGQDVALRCDPISGHVSLYWYRQALGQGPEFLTYFNYEAQQDKSGLPNDRFSAERPEGSISTLTIQRTEQRDSAMYRCASSPTVTYEQYFGPGTRLTVT.

This clonotype has a handful of counts. The DNA of the CDR3 is TGTGCCAGCAGCTTAAGGGCCAGCGGGAACCCAGATACGCAGTATTTT. Encoded protein: CASSLRASGNPDTQYF. J is TRBJ2-3 and V is TRBV7-6, with 7 bases fitting TRBD2. This CDR3 contains 16 residues. In germline, CDR1 is SGHVS, CDR2 FNYEAQ. The trim removed 2 bases at V and 4 bases at J, leaving 9 bases unmatched.

This clonotype has more than one count but fewer than ten. The rearrangement uses TRBV6-5 and TRBJ1-6; D ambiguous. The CDR3 extends over 14 amino acids. From germline, CDR1 is MNHEY and CDR2 SVGAGI. V was shortened by 7 bases and J by 10 bases, with 17 bases between the two germline ends. The CDR3 reads CASTWGQSESPLHF. Written as DNA, the CDR3 is TGTGCCAGCACCTGGGGTCAGTCCGAATCACCCCTCCACTTT.

The rearrangement joins TRBV7-2 to TRBJ2-5; D uncertain. CDR1 is SGHTA and CDR2 is FQGNSA in the germline V gene. This CDR3 is built from 14 residues. Trimming removed 5 bases from V and 5 bases from J, with 15 bases in between. The CDR3 protein is CASSPWAGWETQYF. CDR3 sequence (DNA): TGTGCCAGCAGCCCCTGGGCCGGCTGGGAGACCCAGTACTTC.

Only a few counts were recorded for this clonotype. The CDR3 sequence: CASSLNRDGGTQYF. CDR3 sequence (DNA): TGTGCCAGCAGCTTGAACAGGGATGGGGGGACCCAGTACTTC. The V call is TRBV7-2, the J call TRBJ2-5, with a weak D call TRBD1 (6 bases). CDR1 SGHTA and CDR2 FQGNSA come from the germline V gene. The germline V and J ends were trimmed by 3 bases and 7 bases, with 15 bases remaining between them. The CDR3 contains 14 residues.

The V call is TRBV3-1, the J call TRBJ2-7; D is uncertain. The germline V gene has CDR1 LGHDT and CDR2 YNNKEL (reference sequence). The CDR3 runs 13 residues. The V gene lost 4 bases and the J gene lost 5 bases, with 12 bases spanning the gap. The CDR3, as DNA: TGTGCCAGCAGCCTCCATAGGTCGGACGAGCAGTACTTC. Amino acid sequence: CASSLHRSDEQYF.

This clonotype was seen many times. The chain links TRBV7-9 to TRBJ2-1, with D possibly being TRBD1 or TRBD2 (5 bases each). Between the trimmed V and J ends, which lost 5 bases and 2 bases, there was a span of 16 bases. Germline CDR1 and CDR2: SEHNR and FQNEAQ (reference sequence). This CDR3 comprises 16 residues. The DNA for the CDR3 is TGTGCCAGCAGCCCCCGGGACGGCTCGGCCTACAATGAGCAGTTCTTC. Its protein is CASSPRDGSAYNEQFF. Variable domain in full (rest from reference TRBV7-9 and TRBJ2-1): DTGVSQNPRHKITKRGQNVTFRCDPISEHNRLYWYRQTLGQGPEFLTYFQNEAQLEKSRLLSDRFSAERPKGSFSTLEIQRTEQGDSAMYLCASSPRDGSAYNEQFFGPGTRLTVL.

This chain uses TRBV12-3 or TRBV12-4 with TRBJ1-1, with D possibly matching TRBD1 (6 bases). V lost 7 bases and J 2 bases, leaving 14 bases between the germline ends. The CDR3 consists of 14 residues. The CDR3 DNA reads TGTGCCAGCATCAAAGAGACAGGCAACACTGAAGCTTTCTTT. This encodes CASIKETGNTEAFF.

This clonotype came up a few times. The chain links TRBV11-2 to TRBJ2-5, with TRBD2 as a possible D gene (5 bases). Germline loops: CDR1 SGHAT, CDR2 FQNNGV. V lost 5 bases to trimming and J lost 5 bases, with 18 bases between them. CDR3 length: 15 residues. As DNA, the CDR3 is TGTGCCAGCAGCCCCCACGTGACGGGCGGGGAGACCCAGTACTTC. This sequence encodes CASSPHVTGGETQYF.

The V call is TRBV20-1, the J call TRBJ1-1; the match to TRBD1 covers 9 bases. This CDR3 spans 15 amino acids. Unmatched junction bases numbered 7, after V lost 0 bases and J lost 5 bases. The germline V gene encodes CDR1 DFQATT and CDR2 SNEGSKA (reference sequence). DNA for the CDR3: TGCAGTGCTAGAGATATAGGACAGGGGTATACTGAAGCTTTCTTT. As protein: CSARDIGQGYTEAFF.